The next 9 T cell receptor beta chains were all read from a single sample in a study of blood T cell repertoires in COVID-19. Only in-frame clones appear in the TCRdb table, and some are missing; sequencing was by immunoSEQ multiplex PCR. The table has 95,000 to 150,000 clones, approximately 80% seen once; the top ten hold roughly 4%. The sequenced sample was peripheral blood. The receptors derive from a woman aged 50 to 60 with acute or convalescent COVID-19.

This clone was counted a single time. V usage is TRBV18 and J usage is TRBJ2-5; D may be TRBD1 (6 bases). CDR3 length equals 13 residues. V lost 5 bases and J lost 2, with 9 bases in between. Germline V gene lookup returns CDR1 KGHSH and CDR2 LQKENI. This CDR3 is CASSADRQETQYF. DNA for the CDR3: TGTGCCAGCTCAGCGGACAGACAAGAGACCCAGTACTTC.

This clone was found a few times. This sequence joins TRBV5-1 and TRBJ2-7, with 12 bases matching TRBD1. With 7 bases clipped from V and 9 bases from J, the junction kept 14 bases outside the gene matches. Germline V gene lookup returns CDR1 SGHRS and CDR2 YFSETQ. The CDR3 covers 15 residues. CDR3 sequence (DNA): TGCGCCAGCGCCCGGGGGACAGGGGGCGATCCTGGGCAGTACTTC. Translating it yields CASARGTGGDPGQYF.

The rearrangement joins TRBV30 to TRBJ2-3, with D tentatively TRBD1 (5 bases). The germline gives CDR1 GTSNPN, CDR2 SVGIG (reference sequence). The CDR3 length is 15 residues. V shed 0 bases and J shed 2 bases, with 12 bases lying between them. This CDR3 reads CAWSVRRTNTDTQYF. CDR3 nucleotide sequence: TGTGCCTGGAGTGTACGCAGGACAAACACAGATACGCAGTATTTT. Full variable domain (outside the CDR3, taken from reference TRBV30 and TRBJ2-3): SQTIHQWPATLVQPVGSPLSLECTVEGTSNPNLYWYRQAAGRGLQLLFYSVGIGQISSEVPQNLSASRPQDRQFILSSKKLLLSDSGFYLCAWSVRRTNTDTQYFGPGTRLTVL.

The rearrangement links TRBV19 to TRBJ2-2; D is ambiguous. The CDR3 contains 14 residues. The germline V gene encodes CDR1 LNHDA and CDR2 SQIVND (reference sequence). Trimming left V 5 bases short and J 1 base short, with 8 bases between. CDR3 region: CASSLSKNTGELFF. In DNA, the CDR3 is TGTGCCAGTAGTCTATCGAAGAACACCGGGGAGCTGTTTTTT.

The V gene is TRBV20-1, the J gene TRBJ2-1; TRBD2 matches 10 bases. Germline V gives CDR1 DFQATT, CDR2 SNEGSKA (reference sequence). There are 15 residues in the CDR3. V was clipped by 3 bases and J by 5 bases; unmatched bases: 7. The CDR3 region is CSASASGRPDNEQFF. CDR3 bases: TGCAGTGCTAGTGCTAGCGGGAGACCGGACAATGAGCAGTTCTTC.

The V gene is TRBV6-5, the J gene TRBJ2-7; D unclear. The CDR3 covers 14 residues. Trimming left V 6 bases short and J 3 bases short, with 15 bases between. The germline gives CDR1 MNHEY, CDR2 SVGAGI. The chain's CDR3 is CASSQAPQNYEQYF. The CDR3, as DNA: TGTGCCAGCAGCCAAGCCCCCCAAAACTACGAGCAGTACTTC.

The chain recombines TRBV7-2 with TRBJ2-7; D unresolved. The CDR3 has 13 residues. Trimming took 1 base from V and 3 from J, leaving 7 bases between them. The germline CDR1 and CDR2 sequences are SGHTA and FQGNSA. The chain's CDR3 is CASSLGVNYEQYF. CDR3 coding DNA: TGTGCCAGCAGCTTAGGAGTAAACTACGAGCAGTACTTC.

This clone has a handful of counts. Distinct nucleotide sequences in the sample also encode this CDR3. The genes are TRBV3-1 (or the pseudogene TRBV3-2) and TRBJ2-7, with TRBD2 identical over 11 bases. This CDR3 contains 16 residues. The V and J ends lost 5 bases and 2 bases, in that order; junction bases with no gene match: 8. Per germline, CDR1 LGHDT and CDR2 YNNKEL (reference sequence). CDR3 protein: CASSRQGTSGPYEQYF. In nucleotides, the CDR3 is TGTGCCAGCAGCAGACAGGGGACTAGCGGACCCTACGAGCAGTACTTC.

The V and J genes are TRBV5-1 and TRBJ2-1; TRBD1 matches at 10 bases. CDR1 is SGHRS, CDR2 YFSETQ, per germline. Trimming removed 0 bases from V and 2 bases from J; junction bases left unmatched: 5. The CDR3 has 17 amino acids. The CDR3 nucleotides read TGCGCCAGCAGCTTGGCGGGGACAGGGGTCACCTACAATGAGCAGTTCTTC. It is translated as CASSLAGTGVTYNEQFF.